One and the same sample provided the 23 T cell receptor beta chains below, sequenced in a study of CD8+CD57+ T cells in acquired aplastic anemia (dated by TCRdb to between 2017 and 2018). Sequenced using an Illumina HiSeq 2000. Genomic DNA served as template for TCR beta VDJ combination and CDR3 sequence profiling. The public reads were run again by TCRdb, first through fastp at Q25 and then through MiXCR, and only productive beta chains were kept. A single entry per CDR3 protein holds the most common genes and DNA from its merged rows. The sample yields some 200,000 distinct CDR3 sequences; 34% were counted once. Around 1.1% of the sample goes to the ten largest clones. The sequenced sample was sorted CD4+, CD8+, or CD8+CD57+ T cells (not recorded which) from PBMCs. The receptors were sampled from a human donor in good health, serving as a control.

The sample holds many counts of this clonotype. This chain links TRBV20-1 with TRBJ1-2; the D is unclear. Trimming removed 4 bases at V and 0 bases at J, with 12 bases between. The CDR3 is 14 residues long. Per the germline V gene, CDR1 is DFQATT and CDR2 is SNEGSKA (reference sequence). CDR3 DNA sequence: TGCAGTGCTACCGAGGGCCAAGCTAACTATGGCTACACCTTC. Translation: CSATEGQANYGYTF.

This clonotype occurred many times. This sequence joins TRBV2 and TRBJ1-2; unclear D gene. V lost 7 bases to trimming and J lost 3 bases, with 18 bases between them. There are 15 residues in the CDR3. The germline V gene encodes CDR1 SNHLY and CDR2 FYNNEI. CDR3 sequence reads: CASKLGISFDYGYTF. The CDR3, as DNA: TGTGCCAGCAAGCTGGGGATCTCTTTCGACTATGGCTACACCTTC.

The chain carries TRBV29-1 and TRBJ2-3; maybe TRBD1 (5 bases). This CDR3 has 12 residues. V lost 8 bases, J lost 4 bases, and 13 bases lay in between. The germline gives CDR1 SQVTM, CDR2 ANQGSEA. In DNA form, the CDR3 reads TGCAGCAGGGGAATGGACGCAGATACGCAGTATTTT. It is translated as CSRGMDADTQYF.

As to this clonotype: A much larger clone differs from this one at a single base, so this may be a read error. J is TRBJ1-2 and V is TRBV12-3 or TRBV12-4; TRBD1 matches 10 bases. The CDR3 contains 15 residues. CDR3 nucleotides: TGTGCCTGCAGTGCGGACAGGGGGTACAACTATGGCTACACCTTC. It encodes CACSADRGYNYGYTF.

This clonotype was picked up many times. This chain connects TRBV13 to TRBJ2-5; 10 bases agree with TRBD2. CDR1 and CDR2 (germline): PRHDT, FYEKMQ (reference sequence). V gave up 4 bases and J gave up 5 bases; unmatched junction bases: 4. The CDR3 extends over 14 amino acids. The CDR3 DNA reads TGTGCCAGCAGCTCGAGCGGGAGGGACGAGACCCAGTACTTC. This codes for CASSSSGRDETQYF. Looking up the rest from reference TRBV13 and TRBJ2-5 gives the full variable domain: AAGVIQSPRHLIKEKRETATLKCYPIPRHDTVYWYQQGPGQDPQFLISFYEKMQSDKGSIPDRFSAQQFSDYHSELNMSSLELGDSALYFCASSSSGRDETQYFGPGTRLLVL.

This clonotype appeared a single time. The chain is built from TRBV19 and TRBJ2-1; 13 bases agree with TRBD2. This CDR3 spans 15 amino acids. CDR1 LNHDA and CDR2 SQIVND come from the germline V gene (reference sequence). Unmatched junction bases numbered 8, after V lost 6 bases and J lost 9 bases. CDR3 in amino acids: CASRSRTSGGGEQFF. The DNA for the CDR3 is TGTGCCAGTAGATCACGGACTAGCGGGGGAGGTGAGCAGTTCTTC.

This clonotype was seen repeatedly, ten times or more. The genes are TRBV20-1 and TRBJ2-7; 7 nucleotides line up with TRBD2. Germline CDR1 and CDR2: DFQATT and SNEGSKA (reference sequence). The V and J ends lost 2 bases and 7 bases, in that order; junction bases with no gene match: 17. The CDR3 length is 16 residues. The CDR3 nucleotides read TGCAGTGCTAGACCCGCGGGAGTACCCCCGGCCGGGGAGCAGTACTTC. Its protein is CSARPAGVPPAGEQYF.

This clonotype has a count of ten or more. The chain employs TRBV12-3 or TRBV12-4 and TRBJ1-5; D remains unclear. Trimming shortened V by 5 bases and J by 4 bases, and 12 bases separated the two germline ends. The CDR3 spans 14 residues. The DNA for the CDR3 is TGTGCCAGCAGTCCAACAGCAGTTAATCAGCCCCAGCATTTT. Amino acid sequence: CASSPTAVNQPQHF.

At least ten counts were recorded for this clonotype. The chain carries TRBV5-1 and TRBJ2-3; TRBD1 aligns across 7 bases. Looked up from germline, CDR1 is SGHRS and CDR2 is YFSETQ. This CDR3 spans 14 amino acids. Unmatched junction bases numbered 5, after V lost 4 bases and J lost 3 bases. The DNA of the CDR3 is TGCGCCAGCAGCGGTGGACAGGCGACAGATACGCAGTATTTT. Residues: CASSGGQATDTQYF.

The chain is built from TRBV15 and TRBJ2-7, with 10 bases aligning to TRBD1. V was pared by 0 bases and J by 0 bases, with 8 bases of the junction left unmatched. This CDR3 has 18 amino acids. CDR1 is LNHNV, CDR2 YYDKDF, per germline (reference sequence). The CDR3 nucleotides are TGTGCCACCAGCAGAGAGTACCTAGGGACAGGGGCCTCCTACGAGCAGTACTTC. It specifies CATSREYLGTGASYEQYF.

The V and J genes are TRBV6-1 and TRBJ1-2, with 8 bases lining up with TRBD1. The CDR3 consists of 16 residues. The V segment lost 6 bases and the J segment 2 bases; nucleotides outside the gene matches: 11. CDR1 MNHNS and CDR2 SASEGT come from the germline V gene. The CDR3 bases are TGTGCCAGCAGCCGGCAGGGGGCAGGTGTAAACTATGGCTACACCTTC. Amino acids: CASSRQGAGVNYGYTF.

About this clonotype itself: One end of the junction fails to match germline, which may point to a read error. V is TRBV5-1 and J is TRBJ1-6, with D perhaps matching TRBD1 (5 bases). The CDR3 contains 8 residues. Germline values: CDR1 SGHRS, CDR2 YFSETQ. CDR3 DNA: TGCGCCAGCAGCGGCGACAGTTTT. As protein: CASSGDSF.

This clonotype was recorded many times. V is TRBV7-2 and J is TRBJ1-2, with D perhaps matching TRBD1 (5 bases). Germline V lookup: CDR1 SGHTA, CDR2 FQGNSA. V lost 1 base and J 4 bases, leaving 10 bases between the germline ends. The CDR3 sequence is 14 residues long. CDR3 coding DNA: TGTGCCAGCAGCTTAGAGGGGAATAGCTATGGCTACACCTTC. Its protein product is CASSLEGNSYGYTF.

V gene TRBV20-1 combines with J gene TRBJ2-5; 11 bases are shared with TRBD2. Trimming at V came to 0 bases and at J to 7 bases, leaving 4 bases not matched to a gene. Germline CDR1 reads DFQATT; CDR2 reads SNEGSKA (reference sequence). This CDR3 is built from 14 residues. For the CDR3, the DNA is TGCAGTGCTAGAGATCCAACTAGCGGGGGGACCCAGTACTTC. It codes for CSARDPTSGGTQYF.

The DNA of the CDR3 is TGTGCCATCATGTCGGACACAGATACGCAGTATTTT. Amino acids: CAIMSDTDTQYF. The chain recombines TRBV10-3 with TRBJ2-3; D uncertain. CDR1 and CDR2 from the germline V gene are ENHRY and SYGVKD. The CDR3 has 12 residues. V lost 7 bases and J lost 2, with 7 bases in between.

V usage is TRBV20-1 and J usage is TRBJ2-1, with 13 bases lining up with TRBD2. The V segment lost 8 bases and the J segment 15 bases; nucleotides outside the gene matches: 10. The CDR3 is made up of 12 amino acids. The germline gives CDR1 DFQATT, CDR2 SNEGSKA (reference sequence). The DNA of the CDR3 is TGCAGTTACGGACTAGCGGGAGTTCGATGGTTCTTC. Protein: CSYGLAGVRWFF.

The chain couples TRBV10-3 to TRBJ2-5; perhaps TRBD1 as D (6 bases). V was pared by 10 bases and J by 7 bases, with 22 bases between. Per the germline V gene, CDR1 is ENHRY and CDR2 is SYGVKD. This CDR3 spans 14 amino acids. The chain's CDR3 is CASREMGAGGTQYF. CDR3 DNA: TGTGCCAGCAGGGAGATGGGGGCTGGGGGGACCCAGTACTTC.

Concerning this clonotype: A much larger clone differs from this one at a single base, so this may be a read error. The chain joins TRBV12-3 or TRBV12-4 to TRBJ2-7; the D gene is possibly TRBD1 (6 bases). CDR3 size: 14 residues. The germline V and J ends were trimmed by 8 bases and 3 bases, with 17 bases remaining between them. The CDR3 DNA follows: TGTGCCAGCGGGCGCCGGGACACAGACTACGAGCAGTACTTC. Translation gives CASGRRDTDYEQYF.

With respect to this clonotype: A much larger clone differs by one base, so this may be a read error. The CDR3 DNA reads TGCAGTGCGGTAGCAACCGTAGGGAGTGAGCAGTTCTTC. Translating gives CSAVATVGSEQFF. This chain joins TRBV20-1 and TRBJ2-1; D is perhaps TRBD2 (5 bases). Trimming took off 6 bases at V and 9 bases at J, with 18 bases between the two ends. CDR1 is DFQATT and CDR2 is SNEGSKA in the germline V gene (reference sequence). The CDR3 spans 13 residues.

About this clonotype: A read error may produce the germline difference seen at one junction end. The DNA for the CDR3 is TGTGCCAGCAGTGGGGTCGGATCTCGCACTGAAGCTTTCTTT. Translating it yields CASSGVGSRTEAFF. The V call is TRBV10-3, the J call TRBJ1-1; D ambiguous. This CDR3 spans 14 amino acids. Germline V gene lookup returns CDR1 ENHRY and CDR2 SYGVKD.

Of note for this clonotype: Given a much more abundant clone one base away, this may be a read error. The chain joins TRBV4-1 to TRBJ1-2; D remains unclear. Germline values: CDR1 MGHRA, CDR2 YSYEKL. The CDR3 has 15 residues. V was shortened by 3 bases and J by 0 bases, with 11 bases between the two germline ends. CDR3 in amino acids: CASSHPVPPNYGYTF. For the CDR3, the DNA is TGCGCCAGCAGCCACCCCGTACCGCCTAACTATGGCTACACCTTC.

The gene calls are TRBV6-1 and TRBJ1-1; D possibly corresponds to TRBD1 (6 bases). The CDR3 covers 13 residues. Looked up from germline, CDR1 is MNHNS and CDR2 is SASEGT. Trimming stripped 6 bases from V and 0 bases from J, with 8 bases between. The CDR3 sequence is CASRQGMNTEAFF. The CDR3 DNA is TGTGCCAGCAGGCAGGGGATGAACACTGAAGCTTTCTTT.

The rearrangement joins TRBV19 to TRBJ2-4, with a tentative D call TRBD2 (7 bases). V lost 0 bases and J 5 bases, leaving 20 bases between the germline ends. This CDR3 contains 18 residues. Germline V lookup: CDR1 LNHDA, CDR2 SQIVND (reference sequence). The CDR3 sequence is CASSIDRGEGGRENIQYF. The CDR3 DNA reads TGTGCCAGTAGTATAGATCGGGGAGAGGGGGGGCGAGAAAACATTCAGTACTTC.